The clone carrying this T cell receptor (beta chain) has a handful of counts. The antigen is unknown. Germline loops: CDR1 LGHNA, CDR2 YSLEER. Trimming cost V 0 bases and J 6 bases; bases outside gene matches: 10. The CDR3 is 17 amino acids. Construction of the TCRbeta library involved unique molecular identifiers. TCRdb reprocessed the PCR reads via MiXCR and lists one record per CDR3 protein. In the table there are about 420,000 distinct CDR3 sequences, around 15% of which are singletons. The data were obtained in a study of T-cell reconstitution after alpha-beta-depleted transplantation in children. Findings of the study overall: The authors attributed T-cell counts and diversity one year after transplant mostly to newly produced T cells. In some patients, recipient T cells and intrathymic progenitors surviving conditioning explained high day-60 diversity. At around two months after transplant, the alpha-beta T cells were reportedly derived from several hundred expanded clones that came from non-depleted graft cells.

Sample: PBMCs, mostly from graft donor cells, taken 360 days after TCRalphabeta/CD19-depleted stem cell transplant. This sequence originates from a boy under two years old who had a stem cell transplant for Wiskott-Aldrich syndrome, so the T cells may come from the graft donor. This chain uses TRBV4-3 with TRBJ2-2; 7 nucleotides match TRBD1. The CDR3 loop reads CASSQDFRGRLAGELFF. CDR3 in DNA: TGCGCCAGCAGCCAAGATTTTAGGGGGCGATTGGCCGGGGAGCTGTTTTTT.